This passage covers 27 T cell receptor beta chains from one sample sequenced in a study of blood T cell repertoires in COVID-19. Here immunoSEQ multiplex PCR was the method, and the copy in TCRdb shows in-frame clones only, minus some. Counted here are 200,000 to 250,000 clones, 70% to 85% occurring once; the ten biggest clones make up around 7.8%. The sample comprised peripheral blood. These TCRs come from a woman over 75 with COVID-19, enrolled during active disease.

The genes are TRBV5-6 and TRBJ1-6, with TRBD1 as a possible D gene (6 bases). Per germline, CDR1 SGHDT and CDR2 YYEEEE. V was clipped by 2 bases and J by 10 bases, with 13 bases between them. CDR3 length: 14 amino acids. CDR3 amino acids: CASSLGQLKSPLHF. The CDR3 DNA is TGTGCCAGCAGCTTAGGACAGTTGAAGTCACCCCTCCACTTT.

The rearrangement joins TRBV2 to TRBJ1-4; possibly TRBD1 for D (6 bases). The CDR3 consists of 14 residues. V was clipped by 6 bases and J by 7 bases, with 15 bases between them. Germline-derived CDR1 and CDR2 are SNHLY and FYNNEI. CDR3 bases: TGTGCCAGCAGCCAGACAGGAGGTGGTGAAAAACTGTTTTTT. Amino acids: CASSQTGGGEKLFF. The full variable domain, its missing parts supplied by reference TRBV2 and TRBJ1-4, is EPEVTQTPSHQVTQMGQEVILRCVPISNHLYFYWYRQILGQKVEFLVSFYNNEISEKSEIFDDQFSVERPDGSNFTLKIRSTKLEDSAMYFCASSQTGGGEKLFFGSGTQLSVL.

This clone turned up a few times. The J gene is TRBJ1-1, the V gene TRBV5-1; maybe TRBD1 (6 bases). The CDR3 spans 16 residues. Trimming took off 0 bases at V and 0 bases at J, with 12 bases between the two ends. CDR1 and CDR2 from the germline V gene are SGHRS and YFSETQ. CDR3 loop: CASSLEGGIMNTEAFF. DNA of the CDR3: TGCGCCAGCAGCTTGGAAGGGGGTATAATGAACACTGAAGCTTTCTTT. Complete variable domain (other parts from reference TRBV5-1 and TRBJ1-1): KAGVTQTPRYLIKTRGQQVTLSCSPISGHRSVSWYQQTPGQGLQFLFEYFSETQRNKGNFPGRFSGRQFSNSRSEMNVSTLELGDSALYLCASSLEGGIMNTEAFFGQGTRLTVV.

The chain uses TRBV19 and TRBJ1-5, with D unresolved. With 8 bases removed from V and 5 bases from J, the gap between germline ends came to 10 bases. The CDR3 spans 12 residues. Germline CDR1 LNHDA, CDR2 SQIVND (reference sequence). For the CDR3, the DNA is TGTGCCAGTCACGAGGGAGATCAGCCCCAGCATTTT. Its protein is CASHEGDQPQHF.

In its sample, this clone was seen a few times. V gene TRBV2 combines with J gene TRBJ1-5, with D uncertain. Trimming took 8 bases from V and 2 from J, leaving 16 bases between them. CDR1 is SNHLY and CDR2 is FYNNEI in the germline V gene. The CDR3 has 15 amino acids. CDR3: CASRPWEGGNQPQHF. Here the CDR3 DNA reads TGTGCCAGCCGCCCCTGGGAGGGCGGCAATCAGCCCCAGCATTTT. Full variable domain (missing parts from reference TRBV2 and TRBJ1-5): EPEVTQTPSHQVTQMGQEVILRCVPISNHLYFYWYRQILGQKVEFLVSFYNNEISEKSEIFDDQFSVERPDGSNFTLKIRSTKLEDSAMYFCASRPWEGGNQPQHFGDGTRLSIL.

V gene TRBV7-9 combines with J gene TRBJ2-3, with TRBD2 matching 10 bases. This CDR3 is 15 amino acids long. The trim removed 2 bases at V and 1 base at J, leaving 0 bases unmatched. Per germline, CDR1 SEHNR and CDR2 FQNEAQ (reference sequence). The CDR3 DNA is TGTGCCAGCAGCTTACTAGCGGGGGGCACAGATACGCAGTATTTT. This sequence encodes CASSLLAGGTDTQYF.

This clone was recorded once. CDR3 in amino acids: CSAATGEAFF. The CDR3 DNA reads as TGCAGTGCCGCTACAGGGGAAGCTTTCTTT. V is TRBV20-1 and J is TRBJ1-1, with a weak D call TRBD1 (6 bases). The CDR3 extends over 10 amino acids. Germline CDR1 DFQATT, CDR2 SNEGSKA (reference sequence). V was shortened by 6 bases and J by 8 bases, with 10 bases between the two germline ends.

This rearrangement joins TRBV6-5 to TRBJ1-1; unclear D gene. V was clipped by 2 bases and J by 5 bases, with 9 bases between them. CDR1 is MNHEY, CDR2 SVGAGI, per germline. The length of the CDR3 is 13 residues. In DNA, the CDR3 is TGTGCCAGCAGTTACGGGAGGGATACTGAAGCTTTCTTT. Amino acids: CASSYGRDTEAFF.

The J gene is TRBJ2-4, the V gene TRBV10-1; TRBD1 matches 10 bases. CDR1 WNHNN and CDR2 SYGVQD come from the germline V gene (reference sequence). Trimming took 1 base from V and 0 from J; bases not matched to a gene: 15. The CDR3 runs to 21 residues. CDR3 amino acids: CASSELTTGTGDPLAKNIQYF. The CDR3 nucleotides are TGCGCCAGCAGTGAGTTAACGACCGGGACAGGGGACCCTTTAGCCAAAAACATTCAGTACTTC.

The chain carries TRBV7-8 and TRBJ1-1; 8 positions match TRBD1. V gave up 0 bases and J gave up 5 bases; unmatched junction bases: 8. The CDR3 totals 16 residues. The germline CDR1 and CDR2 sequences are SGHVS and FQNEAQ. Written as DNA, the CDR3 is TGTGCCAGCAGCTTAGCGCTAGGACAGGGCGTGACTGAAGCTTTCTTT. Translated, it gives CASSLALGQGVTEAFF.

The DNA of the CDR3 is TGTGCCAGCAGCCCGAGCGAAATCTATAATTCACCCCTCCACTTT. Translation: CASSPSEIYNSPLHF. The V gene is TRBV3-1 (or the pseudogene TRBV3-2), the J gene TRBJ1-6; D not certain. Trimming removed 4 bases from V and 3 bases from J, with 10 bases in between. From germline, CDR1 is LGHDT and CDR2 YNNKEL (reference sequence). This CDR3 is 15 amino acids long.

This chain uses TRBV3-1 (or the pseudogene TRBV3-2) with TRBJ2-1; tentatively, D is TRBD1 (6 bases). CDR3 length: 14 amino acids. Trimming removed 4 bases at V and 13 bases at J, with 20 bases between. Germline V CDR1 and CDR2: LGHDT, YNNKEL (reference sequence). CDR3 DNA: TGTGCCAGCAGCCGCTCCGAACAGGGCCCCCCACAGTTCTTC. Translating gives CASSRSEQGPPQFF.

This sequence joins TRBV3-1 (or the pseudogene TRBV3-2) and TRBJ2-2; the match to TRBD1 covers 8 bases. The V and J ends lost 4 bases and 4 bases, in that order; junction bases with no gene match: 8. The CDR3 is 16 amino acids. Germline V lookup: CDR1 LGHDT, CDR2 YNNKEL (reference sequence). Here the CDR3 reads CASSREQGASTGELFF. For the CDR3, the DNA is TGTGCCAGCAGCCGAGAGCAGGGGGCTAGCACCGGGGAGCTGTTTTTT.

The chain links TRBV10-3 to TRBJ1-5; tentatively, D is TRBD1 (5 bases). Germline assignment: CDR1 ENHRY and CDR2 SYGVKD. This CDR3 spans 13 amino acids. V was pared by 7 bases and J by 4 bases, with 11 bases between. This CDR3 reads CAITPGLNQPQHF. CDR3 DNA: TGTGCCATCACGCCAGGGCTTAATCAGCCCCAGCATTTT.

The chain uses TRBV15 and TRBJ2-5; TRBD1 is a possible D gene (5 bases). CDR1 is LNHNV, CDR2 YYDKDF, per germline (reference sequence). The CDR3 loop spans 14 amino acids. The ends were cut back, 1 base at V and 4 bases at J, with 10 bases in the middle. DNA of the CDR3: TGTGCCACCAGCAGAGCTGCAGGGATAGAGACCCAGTACTTC. Translating gives CATSRAAGIETQYF.

CDR3 protein: CASSKGQVLGNTIYF. The CDR3 DNA is TGTGCCAGCTCAAAGGGACAGGTACTCGGAAACACCATATATTTT. J is TRBJ1-3 and V is TRBV18; 8 nucleotides align to TRBD1. The trim removed 5 bases at V and 4 bases at J, leaving 7 bases unmatched. CDR1 and CDR2 from the germline V gene are KGHSH and LQKENI. The CDR3 has 15 residues. Using reference TRBV18 and TRBJ1-3 for the parts outside the CDR3, the full variable domain is NAGVMQNPRHLVRRRGQEARLRCSPMKGHSHVYWYRQLPEEGLKFMVYLQKENIIDESGMPKERFSAEFPKEGPSILRIQQVVRGDSAAYFCASSKGQVLGNTIYFGEGSWLTVV.

The rearrangement links TRBV20-1 to TRBJ2-1, with unresolved D. CDR3 length: 10 residues. Germline assignment: CDR1 DFQATT and CDR2 SNEGSKA (reference sequence). V shed 6 bases and J shed 10 bases, with 10 bases lying between them. This CDR3 reads CSASAEEQFF. The DNA for the CDR3 is TGCAGTGCCAGCGCTGAGGAGCAGTTCTTC.

The chain is built from TRBV7-2 and TRBJ1-5, with D possibly matching TRBD1 (5 bases). Germline assignment: CDR1 SGHTA and CDR2 FQGNSA. CDR3 size: 16 residues. The germline V and J ends were trimmed by 2 bases and 2 bases, with 13 bases remaining between them. CDR3 amino acids: CASSLFDGGGNQPQHF. The CDR3 DNA reads as TGTGCCAGCAGCTTATTCGATGGAGGGGGCAATCAGCCCCAGCATTTT.

The gene calls are TRBV12-3 or TRBV12-4 and TRBJ1-6; D gene uncertain. The CDR3 sequence is 13 residues long. With 5 bases removed from V and 12 bases from J, the gap between germline ends came to 14 bases. The CDR3 sequence is CASSPLRSGPLHF. The DNA of the CDR3 is TGTGCCAGCAGTCCCCTCCGGTCCGGACCCCTCCACTTT.

The rearrangement uses TRBV5-4 and TRBJ2-7, with 8 bases lining up with TRBD2. This CDR3 is built from 14 residues. With 1 base clipped from V and 7 bases from J, the junction kept 7 bases outside the gene matches. Germline V gene lookup returns CDR1 SGHNT and CDR2 YYREEE (reference sequence). CDR3 in amino acids: CASSLRWASGEQYF. DNA of the CDR3: TGTGCCAGCAGCTTGAGGTGGGCTAGCGGGGAGCAGTACTTC.

The chain joins TRBV13 to TRBJ1-1; D not certain. The CDR3 runs to 11 residues. The V gene's germline CDR1 is PRHDT and CDR2 FYEKMQ (reference sequence). V shed 5 bases and J shed 7 bases, with 8 bases lying between them. The CDR3 loop is CASSQVGEAFF. CDR3 sequence (DNA): TGTGCCAGCAGCCAGGTGGGTGAAGCTTTCTTT.

This clone was seen a few times. The V gene is TRBV5-1, the J gene TRBJ1-2; 8 positions agree with TRBD1. The length of the CDR3 is 15 residues. Germline CDR1 SGHRS, CDR2 YFSETQ. The ends lost 4 bases at V and 8 bases at J; junction bases unmatched: 13. The CDR3 sequence: CASSPGQGKAQGYTF. The CDR3 bases are TGCGCCAGCAGCCCTGGACAGGGTAAAGCTCAGGGCTACACCTTC.

V usage is TRBV9 and J usage is TRBJ1-2; D not certain. CDR3 length: 12 amino acids. Trimming removed 4 bases at V and 0 bases at J, with 4 bases between. Germline V CDR1 and CDR2: SGDLS, YYNGEE. For the CDR3, the DNA is TGTGCCAGCAGCACTGCTAACTATGGCTACACCTTC. It yields the protein CASSTANYGYTF.

The rearrangement joins TRBV6-5 to TRBJ1-5; D is perhaps TRBD1 (5 bases). CDR1 and CDR2 from the germline V gene are MNHEY and SVGAGI. The V end was cut by 4 bases, the J end by 2 bases, with 9 bases between. This CDR3 is built from 14 residues. The CDR3 DNA reads TGTGCCAGCAGTTCAGGGAGGGGCAATCAGCCCCAGCATTTT. Amino acid sequence: CASSSGRGNQPQHF.

J is TRBJ2-5 and V is TRBV6-5; D is unresolved. The CDR3 covers 13 residues. Germline V gene lookup returns CDR1 MNHEY and CDR2 SVGAGI. The germline V and J ends were trimmed by 0 bases and 2 bases, with 4 bases remaining between them. The DNA for the CDR3 is TGTGCCAGCAGTTACTCCCAGCAAGAGACCCAGTACTTC. Its translation is CASSYSQQETQYF.

The rearrangement joins TRBV29-1 to TRBJ2-5, with 10 bases that match TRBD1. The J segment lost 5 bases and the V segment lost 6 bases, leaving 0 bases of the junction unmatched. Germline-derived CDR1 and CDR2 are SQVTM and ANQGSEA. This CDR3 comprises 11 residues. Here the CDR3 DNA reads TGCAGCGTGGGACAGGGGGAGACCCAGTACTTC. Protein product: CSVGQGETQYF.

The V call is TRBV7-9, the J call TRBJ1-2; D call uncertain. V lost 5 bases, J lost 0 bases, and 10 bases lay in between. The germline gives CDR1 SEHNR, CDR2 FQNEAQ (reference sequence). The CDR3 spans 14 residues. This CDR3 reads CASSPRSPNYGYTF. CDR3 bases: TGTGCCAGCAGCCCGAGGAGTCCTAACTATGGCTACACCTTC.